The T cell receptor beta chain described here comes from a study of CD8+CD57+ T cells in acquired aplastic anemia. V was pared by 4 bases and J by 1 base, with 12 bases between. The CDR3 is 15 residues long. CDR1 is SNHLY and CDR2 is FYNNEI in the germline V gene. Genomic DNA was employed as the template in profiling TCR beta VDJ and CDR3. TCRdb processed the reads anew with MiXCR; each CDR3 protein has one entry. The repertoire consists of about 190,000 distinct CDR3 sequences, with roughly 56% occurring once and the leading ten covering about 15%. The receptor was derived from a human donor in good health, serving as a control. V and J are TRBV2 and TRBJ2-3; TRBD2 is a possible D gene (5 bases). Sequenced input: sorted CD4+, CD8+, or CD8+CD57+ T cells (not recorded which) from PBMCs. CDR3 DNA: TGTGCCAGCAGTGGGCGGGTGTTTGGCACAGATACGCAGTATTTT. Encoded protein: CASSGRVFGTDTQYF.